This TCR beta chain originates from a study of blood T cell repertoires in COVID-19. Germline V gene data show CDR1 as GTSNPN and CDR2 as SVGIG (reference sequence). Between the trimmed V and J ends, which lost 4 bases and 0 bases, there was a span of 9 bases. The CDR3 loop spans 14 amino acids. Profiling relied on immunoSEQ multiplex PCR, and the TCRdb table lists in-frame clones only, not all of them. The sample consists of tens of thousands of clones, less than 85% of them appearing once. The chain links TRBV30 to TRBJ1-4, with unresolved D. The sample taken for sequencing was peripheral blood. The clonotype originates from a woman at least 80 years old with acute or convalescent COVID-19. The CDR3 spells CAWKQSTTNEKLFF. As DNA, the CDR3 is TGTGCCTGGAAGCAATCCACAACTAATGAAAAACTGTTTTTT.